These 20 T cell receptor beta chains share one sample of origin, sequenced in a study of shared clonotypes between healthy human individuals. Selected positively for CCR7 and CD45RO-negative, naive CD8 cells excluded terminally differentiated effector memory CD45RA+ cells. Clones were read by immunoSEQ multiplex PCR, and TCRdb kept only the in-frame ones, dropping some. The table has roughly 570,000 clones, 95% to 98% seen once. Specimen: naive CD8+ T cells sorted from blood. The receptors shown here come from a man aged 25-45 years in good health.

This chain links TRBV5-4 with TRBJ2-7, with D perhaps matching TRBD1 (5 bases). The V end was cut by 4 bases, the J end by 3 bases, with 14 bases between. The germline gives CDR1 SGHNT, CDR2 YYREEE (reference sequence). This CDR3 has 14 residues. CDR3 nucleotide sequence: TGTGCCAGCAGCGCGAGACAGCTTGACTACGAGCAGTACTTC. Translation gives CASSARQLDYEQYF.

The chain recombines TRBV5-4 with TRBJ2-7, with D tentatively TRBD2 (6 bases). Germline V gene lookup returns CDR1 SGHNT and CDR2 YYREEE (reference sequence). This CDR3 contains 12 residues. V lost 5 bases, J lost 7 bases, and 13 bases lay in between. Here the CDR3 reads CASSGGDGEQYF. In nucleotides, the CDR3 is TGTGCCAGCAGTGGCGGGGATGGGGAGCAGTACTTC.

Comments on this clone: Other DNA sequences of this sample code for an identical CDR3. This rearrangement joins TRBV9 to TRBJ2-7; D is perhaps TRBD1 (6 bases). The CDR3 spans 13 residues. Germline V lookup: CDR1 SGDLS, CDR2 YYNGEE. Trimming left V 5 bases short and J 0 bases short, with 9 bases between. Written as DNA, the CDR3 is TGTGCCAGCAGTACAGGGAGCTCCTACGAGCAGTACTTC. This sequence encodes CASSTGSSYEQYF.

The V and J genes are TRBV5-4 and TRBJ2-1, with 7 bases fitting TRBD2. CDR1 and CDR2 (germline): SGHNT, YYREEE (reference sequence). The CDR3 totals 12 residues. V was pared by 3 bases and J by 6 bases, with 0 bases of the junction left unmatched. This CDR3 is CASSWGGNEQFF. CDR3 DNA: TGTGCCAGCAGCTGGGGGGGCAATGAGCAGTTCTTC.

The chain couples TRBV2 to TRBJ2-7; TRBD2 matches at 10 bases. Per germline, CDR1 SNHLY and CDR2 FYNNEI. With 6 bases clipped from V and 5 bases from J, the junction kept 7 bases outside the gene matches. This CDR3 comprises 14 residues. CDR3 amino acids: CASRQAGGPNEQYF. The CDR3 DNA follows: TGTGCCAGCAGGCAAGCGGGAGGGCCGAACGAGCAGTACTTC.

This sequence joins TRBV29-1 and TRBJ2-1; 9 nucleotides agree with TRBD2. The germline CDR1 and CDR2 sequences are SQVTM and ANQGSEA. The CDR3 is 16 residues long. Trimming at V came to 1 base and at J to 1 base, leaving 5 bases not matched to a gene. CDR3 DNA: TGCAGCGTTGAAGGGGTAGCGGGAGTTTCCTACAATGAGCAGTTCTTC. Protein product: CSVEGVAGVSYNEQFF.

The genes are TRBV7-9 and TRBJ1-2; possibly TRBD1 for D (6 bases). Germline V lookup: CDR1 SEHNR, CDR2 FQNEAQ (reference sequence). Between the trimmed V and J ends, which lost 5 bases and 1 base, there was a span of 11 bases. The CDR3 contains 14 residues. CDR3 sequence reads: CASSQTGNNYGYTF. The CDR3 DNA is TGTGCCAGCAGCCAAACAGGGAATAACTATGGCTACACCTTC.

The V gene is TRBV7-6, the J gene TRBJ2-1; D gene ambiguous. Germline V gene lookup returns CDR1 SGHVS and CDR2 FNYEAQ. The CDR3 sequence is 13 residues long. V was clipped by 5 bases and J by 8 bases, with 13 bases between them. CDR3 coding DNA: TGTGCCAGCAGCCCCCTGGGCGCGGATGAGCAGTTCTTC. Translation gives CASSPLGADEQFF.

The genes are TRBV7-6 and TRBJ2-2; 7 bases map to TRBD2. Germline loops: CDR1 SGHVS, CDR2 FNYEAQ. The CDR3 length is 16 residues. V was pared by 3 bases and J by 4 bases, with 8 bases of the junction left unmatched. The CDR3 DNA follows: TGTGCCAGCAGCTTTCGTGCGGGAGAGGCCACCGGGGAGCTGTTTTTT. It encodes CASSFRAGEATGELFF.

The chain couples TRBV4-3 to TRBJ2-1; D uncertain. Germline V gene lookup returns CDR1 LGHNA and CDR2 YSLEER. With 0 bases removed from V and 7 bases from J, the gap between germline ends came to 16 bases. This CDR3 is built from 16 residues. The CDR3: CASSQDRRILENEQFF. CDR3 in DNA: TGCGCCAGCAGCCAAGATAGGAGAATTTTGGAGAATGAGCAGTTCTTC.

The CDR3 protein is CATSSFDSNQPQHF. CDR3 bases: TGTGCCACCAGCAGCTTCGATAGCAATCAGCCCCAGCATTTT. This chain connects TRBV15 to TRBJ1-5; D not certain. The ends were cut back, 3 bases at V and 0 bases at J, with 6 bases in the middle. CDR3 length: 14 amino acids. CDR1 LNHNV and CDR2 YYDKDF come from the germline V gene (reference sequence). Drawing the rest from reference TRBV15 and TRBJ1-5, the complete variable domain is DAMVIQNPRYQVTQFGKPVTLSCSQTLNHNVMYWYQQKSSQAPKLLFHYYDKDFNNEADTPDNFQSRRPNTSFCFLDIRSPGLGDTAMYLCATSSFDSNQPQHFGDGTRLSIL.

The V call is TRBV7-9, the J call TRBJ2-1, with D perhaps being TRBD1 or TRBD2 (7 bases each). This CDR3 is built from 16 residues. Trimming stripped 5 bases from V and 8 bases from J, with 22 bases between. Germline-derived CDR1 and CDR2 are SEHNR and FQNEAQ (reference sequence). As DNA, the CDR3 is TGTGCCAGCAGCCAGCCGGCGCAGGGGGGGCCGTATGAGCAGTTCTTC. Translated: CASSQPAQGGPYEQFF. The entire variable domain, with the rest obtained from reference TRBV7-9 and TRBJ2-1, is as follows: DTGVSQNPRHKITKRGQNVTFRCDPISEHNRLYWYRQTLGQGPEFLTYFQNEAQLEKSRLLSDRFSAERPKGSFSTLEIQRTEQGDSAMYLCASSQPAQGGPYEQFFGPGTRLTVL.

The chain employs TRBV7-9 and TRBJ1-1; no clear D. Per the germline V gene, CDR1 is SEHNR and CDR2 is FQNEAQ (reference sequence). The CDR3 totals 13 residues. The V gene lost 0 bases and the J gene lost 0 bases, with 2 bases spanning the gap. The CDR3 DNA is TGTGCCAGCAGCTTAGCCATGAACACTGAAGCTTTCTTT. It encodes CASSLAMNTEAFF.

J is TRBJ2-7 and V is TRBV28, with a tentative D call TRBD2 (6 bases). CDR1 MDHEN and CDR2 SYDVKM come from the germline V gene. V was cut by 2 bases and J by 2 bases, with 16 bases left in between. The CDR3 has 16 amino acids. The CDR3 loop reads CASSLIDREYPYEQYF. DNA for the CDR3: TGTGCCAGCAGTTTAATCGATCGGGAGTACCCCTACGAGCAGTACTTC.

The rearrangement uses TRBV7-8 and TRBJ2-1; 9 nucleotides agree with TRBD2. Germline values: CDR1 SGHVS, CDR2 FQNEAQ. The CDR3 is made up of 17 amino acids. With 2 bases clipped from V and 6 bases from J, the junction kept 11 bases outside the gene matches. The CDR3 coding sequence is TGTGCCAGCAGCTTACGCAGGGGACTAGCTTTTACCAATGAGCAGTTCTTC. Encoded protein: CASSLRRGLAFTNEQFF.

This clone was counted a single time. The rearrangement links TRBV30 to TRBJ1-4, with no clear D. CDR1 and CDR2 from the germline V gene are GTSNPN and SVGIG (reference sequence). V lost 0 bases to trimming and J lost 6 bases, with 5 bases between them. The CDR3 consists of 12 residues. CDR3 sequence: CAWSVFDEKLFF. The CDR3 coding sequence is TGTGCCTGGAGTGTATTCGATGAAAAACTGTTTTTT. Full variable domain (missing parts from reference TRBV30 and TRBJ1-4): SQTIHQWPATLVQPVGSPLSLECTVEGTSNPNLYWYRQAAGRGLQLLFYSVGIGQISSEVPQNLSASRPQDRQFILSSKKLLLSDSGFYLCAWSVFDEKLFFGSGTQLSVL.

Comments on this clone: This sequence may be a read error, since a much larger clone differs from it by one base. Additional DNA sequences in this sample encode the identical CDR3. This chain links TRBV9 with TRBJ2-3; D is undetermined. V lost 0 bases and J 2 bases, leaving 4 bases between the germline ends. Germline V gives CDR1 SGDLS, CDR2 YYNGEE. The CDR3 is 13 amino acids. CDR3 residues: CASSVADTDTQYF. CDR3 nucleotides: TGTGCCAGCAGCGTAGCGGACACAGATACGCAGTATTTT.

The V call is TRBV15, the J call TRBJ1-1; unclear D gene. Germline V gene lookup returns CDR1 LNHNV and CDR2 YYDKDF (reference sequence). Trimming left V 0 bases short and J 6 bases short, with 14 bases between. CDR3 length equals 15 residues. The CDR3 sequence is CATSRDRYGVAEAFF. The CDR3 bases are TGTGCCACCAGCAGAGATCGGTACGGGGTCGCTGAAGCTTTCTTT.

V gene TRBV10-3 combines with J gene TRBJ2-1; TRBD2 agrees at 7 bases. CDR1 is ENHRY, CDR2 SYGVKD, per germline. The CDR3 sequence is 14 residues long. Losses at the gene ends were 3 bases for V and 1 base for J; bases not matched to a gene: 0. The CDR3 reads CAISELASYNEQFF. DNA of the CDR3: TGTGCCATCAGTGAACTAGCGTCCTACAATGAGCAGTTCTTC.

V usage is TRBV7-9 and J usage is TRBJ2-2; a weak D match, TRBD1 (6 bases). This CDR3 has 15 amino acids. Germline CDR1 and CDR2: SEHNR and FQNEAQ (reference sequence). V shed 5 bases and J shed 3 bases, with 13 bases lying between them. CDR3 nucleotide sequence: TGTGCCAGCAGCCTAGGGGGAGTCGACACCGGGGAGCTGTTTTTT. Encoded protein: CASSLGGVDTGELFF.